This T cell receptor (beta chain) appears in the sequencing data of a study of control samples from healthy donors and cancer patients. CDR1 and CDR2 (germline): MNHEY, SVGAGI. The CDR3 runs 14 residues. J lost 4 bases, V lost 2 bases, and 2 bases had no gene match. The repertoire was sequenced with immunoSEQ multiplex PCR; TCRdb's copy has only in-frame clones and lacks some. This table has almost 90,000 clones, roughly 86% appearing once. Sequenced input: blood. This chain connects TRBV6-5 to TRBJ1-1, with 9 positions matching TRBD1. This TCR came from a man aged 25-45 years in good health. CDR3 DNA sequence: TGTGCCAGCAGTTACGGACAGGGGAGCACTGAAGCTTTCTTT. This codes for CASSYGQGSTEAFF.